The 24 T cell receptor beta chains presented below share a single source sample, sequenced in a study of blood T cell repertoires in COVID-19. Produced via immunoSEQ multiplex PCR; TCRdb's table is partial and in-frame only. The table lists over 200,000 clones, 88% of them singletons. Sample: peripheral blood. These receptors were obtained from a woman aged 40 to 49 who had recovered from COVID-19.

The rearrangement links TRBV7-9 to TRBJ2-3; tentatively, D is TRBD2 (6 bases). The CDR3 has 13 residues. Germline V gene sequence: CDR1 SEHNR, CDR2 FQNEAQ (reference sequence). Trimming removed 7 bases at V and 4 bases at J, with 12 bases between. The CDR3 protein is CASTPSGADTQYF. As DNA, the CDR3 is TGTGCCAGCACCCCGTCGGGGGCAGATACGCAGTATTTT.

This sequence joins TRBV3-1 (or the pseudogene TRBV3-2) and TRBJ1-5; 7 bases are a match to TRBD1. The CDR3 is 14 residues long. Germline V lookup: CDR1 LGHDT, CDR2 YNNKEL (reference sequence). The V segment lost 3 bases and the J segment 7 bases; nucleotides outside the gene matches: 6. The CDR3 is CASSQGTAWQPQHF. In nucleotides, the CDR3 is TGTGCCAGCAGCCAGGGGACAGCATGGCAGCCCCAGCATTTT.

The chain employs TRBV28 and TRBJ2-1, with TRBD2 matching 11 bases. V was pared by 8 bases and J by 2 bases, with 8 bases of the junction left unmatched. CDR3 length equals 16 residues. Germline V gene data show CDR1 as MDHEN and CDR2 as SYDVKM. CDR3 sequence (DNA): TGTGCCAGCCTGCCTAGCGGGAGGAGGACCTACAATGAGCAGTTCTTC. It yields the protein CASLPSGRRTYNEQFF. The full variable domain, with the rest looked up from reference TRBV28 and TRBJ2-1, is DVKVTQSSRYLVKRTGEKVFLECVQDMDHENMFWYRQDPGLGLRLIYFSYDVKMKEKGDIPEGYSVSREKKERFSLILESASTNQTSMYLCASLPSGRRTYNEQFFGPGTRLTVL.

This chain uses TRBV9 with TRBJ1-2, with 10 bases lining up with TRBD1. The trim removed 0 bases at V and 5 bases at J, leaving 4 bases unmatched. The CDR3 sequence is 15 residues long. Germline assignment: CDR1 SGDLS and CDR2 YYNGEE. The CDR3 DNA is TGTGCCAGCAGCGTAGTGGACAGGGGGGCATATGGCTACACCTTC. It yields the protein CASSVVDRGAYGYTF.

V usage is TRBV3-1 (or the pseudogene TRBV3-2) and J usage is TRBJ2-5, with D perhaps matching TRBD2 (5 bases). The CDR3 runs to 17 residues. V was shortened by 0 bases and J by 2 bases, with 16 bases between the two germline ends. Germline V lookup: CDR1 LGHDT, CDR2 YNNKEL (reference sequence). CDR3 amino acids: CASSQEFSGIGQETQYF. In DNA, the CDR3 is TGTGCCAGCAGCCAAGAATTCAGCGGAATTGGACAAGAGACCCAGTACTTC.

This clone has just a few counts. This rearrangement joins TRBV7-9 to TRBJ1-2, with 9 nucleotides matching TRBD1. The CDR3 loop spans 14 amino acids. The junction had 6 bases not matched to a gene; V was cut back by 5 bases and J by 5 bases. Germline V CDR1 and CDR2: SEHNR, FQNEAQ (reference sequence). The CDR3 DNA follows: TGTGCCAGCAGCCAACAGGGGGCAGCGTATGGCTACACCTTC. This gives the protein CASSQQGAAYGYTF.

V and J are TRBV12-3 or TRBV12-4 and TRBJ1-2; D gene ambiguous. The CDR3 is 11 residues long. Between the trimmed V and J ends, which lost 3 bases and 7 bases, there was a span of 6 bases. CDR3 in amino acids: CASSLSSGYTF. The CDR3 region has the DNA TGTGCCAGCAGTTTGTCGTCTGGCTACACCTTC.

This chain connects TRBV5-1 to TRBJ2-2; D perhaps matches TRBD2 (6 bases). The CDR3 is 16 amino acids. V was cut by 4 bases and J by 4 bases, with 17 bases left in between. Germline values: CDR1 SGHRS, CDR2 YFSETQ. CDR3 residues: CASSHSRASATGELFF. In nucleotides, the CDR3 is TGCGCCAGCAGCCATAGCCGCGCTAGCGCCACCGGGGAGCTGTTTTTT.

The rearrangement joins TRBV7-3 to TRBJ2-1, with a possible D match to TRBD2 (6 bases). The CDR3 totals 15 residues. V was pared by 5 bases and J by 0 bases, with 11 bases between. Germline CDR1 SGHTA, CDR2 FQGTGA. The CDR3 spells CASSPAGSSYNEQFF. CDR3 coding DNA: TGTGCCAGCAGCCCCGCCGGGAGCTCCTACAATGAGCAGTTCTTC.

The V and J genes are TRBV24-1 and TRBJ2-3; 11 nucleotides align to TRBD2. Germline values: CDR1 KGHDR, CDR2 SFDVKD. This CDR3 contains 17 residues. V shed 4 bases and J 4 bases; nucleotides not matched to a gene: 9. DNA for the CDR3: TGTGCCACCAGTGACCCCGCGGTAGCGGGAGGGGCAGATACGCAGTATTTT. This sequence encodes CATSDPAVAGGADTQYF.

This chain joins TRBV19 and TRBJ2-1, with 7 bases lining up with TRBD2. Germline V gene data show CDR1 as LNHDA and CDR2 as SQIVND (reference sequence). V lost 1 base, J lost 5 bases, and 11 bases stayed unmatched. The CDR3 runs to 17 residues. CDR3 in amino acids: CASSIGVRELAHNEQFF. The DNA of the CDR3 is TGTGCCAGTAGTATAGGGGTGCGGGAGCTTGCCCACAATGAGCAGTTCTTC.

The rearrangement uses TRBV6-6 and TRBJ2-7, with TRBD1 matching over 9 bases. The CDR3 consists of 15 residues. CDR1 MNHNY and CDR2 SVGAGI come from the germline V gene (reference sequence). The ends lost 5 bases at V and 4 bases at J; junction bases unmatched: 9. In DNA form, the CDR3 reads TGTGCCAGCAGTCCCCTCCGGGACAGGGAATACGAGCAGTACTTC. It codes for CASSPLRDREYEQYF.

This clone came up once. The chain carries TRBV5-6 and TRBJ2-1, with 9 bases fitting TRBD1. Germline assignment: CDR1 SGHDT and CDR2 YYEEEE. This CDR3 is built from 19 residues. The V gene end was trimmed by 3 bases and the J gene end by 4 bases; junction bases not matched to a gene: 17. The CDR3 coding sequence is TGTGCCAGCAGCTCACCCAAGATTACAGGGGGCAAGGCTTACAATGAGCAGTTCTTC. Translating gives CASSSPKITGGKAYNEQFF.

The chain is built from TRBV9 and TRBJ1-3, with D maybe TRBD1 (5 bases). The CDR3 spans 15 residues. Trimming stripped 3 bases from V and 2 bases from J, with 12 bases between. CDR1 and CDR2 from the germline V gene are SGDLS and YYNGEE. The DNA of the CDR3 is TGTGCCAGCAGCGCCCGGACGGGGGCTGGAAACACCATATATTTT. The encoded protein is CASSARTGAGNTIYF.

The chain uses TRBV3-1 (or the pseudogene TRBV3-2) and TRBJ2-5, with 14 bases lining up with TRBD2. The CDR3 contains 16 residues. J lost 5 bases, V lost 4 bases, and 6 bases had no gene match. Germline assignment: CDR1 LGHDT and CDR2 YNNKEL (reference sequence). Here the CDR3 reads CASSPPGLAGVETQYF. The DNA of the CDR3 is TGTGCCAGCAGCCCTCCGGGACTAGCGGGAGTGGAGACCCAGTACTTC.

The chain couples TRBV6-2 or TRBV6-3 to TRBJ2-7; a weak D match, TRBD1 (7 bases). V lost 2 bases to trimming and J lost 7 bases, with 30 bases between them. Germline lookup yields CDR1 MNHEY and CDR2 SVGEGT. The CDR3 consists of 19 residues. The CDR3 DNA sequence: TGTGCCAGCAGTTACCCACGGTTGGGGGGACAGAGCCTAACGGTGGAGCAGTACTTC. Amino acids: CASSYPRLGGQSLTVEQYF.

V gene TRBV30 combines with J gene TRBJ2-2; no clear D. Between the trimmed V and J ends, which lost 3 bases and 5 bases, there was a span of 13 bases. The CDR3 consists of 14 residues. Germline assignment: CDR1 GTSNPN and CDR2 SVGIG (reference sequence). CDR3 region: CAWRPPGGTGELFF. The CDR3 DNA follows: TGTGCCTGGAGACCGCCGGGTGGTACCGGGGAGCTGTTTTTT. Full variable domain (missing parts from reference TRBV30 and TRBJ2-2): SQTIHQWPATLVQPVGSPLSLECTVEGTSNPNLYWYRQAAGRGLQLLFYSVGIGQISSEVPQNLSASRPQDRQFILSSKKLLLSDSGFYLCAWRPPGGTGELFFGEGSRLTVL.

The chain combines TRBV6-5 with TRBJ2-1; D is possibly TRBD1 (7 bases). The CDR3 totals 15 residues. Looked up from germline, CDR1 is MNHEY and CDR2 is SVGAGI. The ends were cut back, 6 bases at V and 8 bases at J, with 20 bases in the middle. The CDR3 sequence is CASRPQGGLPDEQFF. The CDR3 DNA reads TGTGCCAGCAGGCCCCAGGGGGGCCTACCCGATGAGCAGTTCTTC.

The DNA of the CDR3 is TGTGCCACCAGTGATTTCCCGGGACAGGGAATCGACTCCTACGAGCAGTACGTC. This encodes CATSDFPGQGIDSYEQYV. The chain couples TRBV24-1 to TRBJ2-7; TRBD1 matches at 9 bases. Trimming removed 1 base from V and 0 bases from J; junction bases left unmatched: 9. In germline, CDR1 is KGHDR, CDR2 SFDVKD. CDR3 size: 18 residues.

J is TRBJ2-2 and V is TRBV4-3, with no clear D. Germline values: CDR1 LGHNA, CDR2 YSLEER. Trimming shortened V by 2 bases and J by 3 bases, and 19 bases separated the two germline ends. CDR3 length: 18 amino acids. Here the CDR3 reads CASSQIGRGPEYTGELFF. The CDR3 DNA reads as TGCGCCAGCAGCCAAATTGGCCGTGGCCCGGAGTACACCGGGGAGCTGTTTTTT.

The genes are TRBV18 and TRBJ2-2; weak D call: TRBD1 (5 bases). Per germline, CDR1 KGHSH and CDR2 LQKENI. This CDR3 has 14 residues. Trimming removed 6 bases at V and 2 bases at J, with 10 bases between. The CDR3 is CASSRVGNTGELFF. Here the CDR3 DNA reads TGTGCCAGCTCCAGGGTGGGCAACACCGGGGAGCTGTTTTTT.

CDR3: CASSPPGQGDTEAFF. The CDR3 DNA is TGTGCCAGCTCACCACCGGGCCAGGGTGACACTGAAGCTTTCTTT. This rearrangement joins TRBV18 to TRBJ1-1; perhaps TRBD1 as D (5 bases). The CDR3 has 15 amino acids. CDR1 is KGHSH, CDR2 LQKENI, per germline. The V and J ends lost 0 bases and 3 bases respectively, with 11 bases between them.

The V and J genes are TRBV6-2 or TRBV6-3 and TRBJ1-1, with D maybe TRBD1 (5 bases). This CDR3 has 15 residues. Germline V gene data show CDR1 as MNHEY and CDR2 as SVGEGT. V lost 5 bases, J lost 0 bases, and 13 bases lay in between. The CDR3 here is CASSPWGVMNTEAFF. As DNA, the CDR3 is TGTGCCAGCAGTCCCTGGGGGGTGATGAACACTGAAGCTTTCTTT.

This clone was picked up one time. The chain carries TRBV4-1 and TRBJ1-2; D not resolved. Germline V gene sequence: CDR1 MGHRA, CDR2 YSYEKL. V shed 8 bases and J shed 5 bases, with 18 bases lying between them. This CDR3 contains 14 residues. The DNA for the CDR3 is TGCGCCAGCGCCAAGGTTGTCGGGTGGTATGGCTACACCTTC. Translating it yields CASAKVVGWYGYTF.